The 28 T cell receptor beta chains below come from one sample, sequenced in a study of post-analysis software for immune sequencing data. These TCRs are of unknown antigen specificity. Study-level results: There were several TRBV segments more frequent in patients than controls, and TRBV5-6, TRBV5-1 and TRBV20-1 were among them.

The authors incorporated unique molecular identifiers into the TCR beta cDNA libraries. TCRdb called the PCR reads again in MiXCR, with one record for every CDR3 protein. The sample records about 820,000 distinct CDR3 sequences, around 50% being singletons. The sequenced material came from blood. These receptor sequences come from a girl aged 5-17 years with multiple sclerosis.

The CDR3 spells CASSKLPRDRGRKETQYF. The CDR3, as DNA: TGTGCCAGCAGCAAACTCCCCCGGGACAGGGGGCGCAAAGAGACCCAGTACTTC. The V gene is TRBV21-1, the J gene TRBJ2-5; the table's D call, TRBD1, has no DNA check behind it. TRBV21-1 is deemed a pseudogene. This CDR3 has 18 amino acids.

The rearrangement joins TRBV12-5 to TRBJ2-1; D is uncertain. CDR1 is LGHNT and CDR2 is FRNRAP in the germline V gene. V was trimmed by 4 bases and J by 0 bases, leaving 10 bases between them. The CDR3 spans 15 residues. The CDR3 DNA reads as TGTGCTAGTGGTTCGGGCCGAAGCTCCTACAATGAGCAGTTCTTC. It specifies CASGSGRSSYNEQFF.

This clonotype was observed a handful of times. This sequence joins TRBV29-1 and TRBJ2-1; 12 bases map to TRBD1. V gave up 4 bases and J gave up 0 bases; unmatched junction bases: 10. Germline V gene sequence: CDR1 SQVTM, CDR2 ANQGSEA. The CDR3 runs to 18 residues. The CDR3 bases are TGCAGCGTTGTAAGGGGGACAGGGGGCCCGAGCTCCTACAATGAGCAGTTCTTC. Translation: CSVVRGTGGPSSYNEQFF.

The V call is TRBV11-3, the J call TRBJ2-3; TRBD2 aligns across 13 bases. CDR1 is SGHNT and CDR2 is YENEEA in the germline V gene. The length of the CDR3 is 16 residues. With V trimmed by 3 bases and J by 3 bases, 3 bases remained unmatched. The CDR3 DNA reads TGTGCCAGCAGCTTCGGGACTAGCGGGATGACAGATACGCAGTATTTT. It is translated as CASSFGTSGMTDTQYF.

This sequence joins TRBV7-6 and TRBJ2-1; no firm D call. Germline CDR1 is SGHVS and CDR2 is FNYEAQ. Trimming took 1 base from V and 4 from J, leaving 17 bases between them. CDR3 size: 17 residues. Written as DNA, the CDR3 is TGTGCCAGCAGCTTAGGTGACTCGCGTCCCCTTTACAATGAGCAGTTCTTC. This translates into CASSLGDSRPLYNEQFF.

In this sample, this clonotype turned up once. In DNA form, the CDR3 reads TGCAGTGCTAGGGGGGGTCTAGCGGGAATCTCCTACAATGAGCAGTTCTTC. Its protein is CSARGGLAGISYNEQFF. This chain links TRBV20-1 with TRBJ2-1; 9 bases line up with TRBD2. V was pared by 3 bases and J by 0 bases, with 9 bases of the junction left unmatched. CDR1 is DFQATT and CDR2 is SNEGSKA in the germline V gene (reference sequence). CDR3 size: 17 residues.

The CDR3 DNA reads TGTGCCAGCAGCTCGGACGGCGGGGAGACCCAGTACTTC. It translates to CASSSDGGETQYF. The chain carries TRBV7-8 and TRBJ2-5, with a tentative D call TRBD2 (5 bases). Germline CDR1 SGHVS, CDR2 FQNEAQ. V lost 4 bases and J 5 bases, leaving 11 bases between the germline ends. The CDR3 extends over 13 amino acids.

The chain has TRBV7-2 and TRBJ2-3, with 9 nucleotides matching TRBD1. The CDR3 is made up of 15 amino acids. Germline CDR1 reads SGHTA; CDR2 reads FQGNSA. V was clipped by 6 bases and J by 4 bases; unmatched bases: 8. Written as DNA, the CDR3 is TGTGCCAGCAGTCTCCGGACAGGGGAGGCAGATACGCAGTATTTT. Translation gives CASSLRTGEADTQYF.

The gene calls are TRBV25-1 and TRBJ1-1; D unclear. The V end lost 0 bases, the J end lost 1 base, and 12 bases lay between the germline ends. The germline V gene has CDR1 MGHDK and CDR2 SYGVNS. CDR3 length equals 16 residues. The CDR3 reads CASSEYMEGTNTEAFF. In DNA, the CDR3 is TGTGCCAGCAGTGAATATATGGAGGGAACGAACACTGAAGCTTTCTTT.

This clonotype was counted only a few times. The chain links TRBV14 to TRBJ2-4; TRBD2 aligns across 9 bases. The trim removed 4 bases at V and 8 bases at J, leaving 9 bases unmatched. Germline loops: CDR1 SGHDN, CDR2 FVKESK. There are 15 residues in the CDR3. CDR3 in amino acids: CASSREPGLADIQYF. CDR3 DNA: TGTGCCAGCAGCCGAGAGCCGGGACTAGCAGACATTCAGTACTTC.

Only a few counts were recorded for this clonotype. The chain recombines TRBV5-1 with TRBJ2-5; 10 bases are shared with TRBD1. With 1 base clipped from V and 2 bases from J, the junction kept 5 bases outside the gene matches. In germline, CDR1 is SGHRS, CDR2 YFSETQ. The CDR3 totals 16 residues. CDR3 amino acids: CASSLFWDRGQETQYF. The CDR3 bases are TGCGCCAGCAGCTTGTTCTGGGACAGGGGTCAAGAGACCCAGTACTTC.

J is TRBJ2-1 and V is TRBV12-3 or TRBV12-4; 8 bases fit TRBD1. With 7 bases clipped from V and 5 bases from J, the junction kept 13 bases outside the gene matches. There are 16 residues in the CDR3. CDR3 in DNA: TGTGCCAGCAAGAGGGACAGGCCTATGGGGGACAATGAGCAGTTCTTC. This translates into CASKRDRPMGDNEQFF.

V is TRBV7-3 and J is TRBJ2-3; a weak D match, TRBD2 (6 bases). CDR3 size: 13 residues. Per the germline V gene, CDR1 is SGHTA and CDR2 is FQGTGA. Trimming pared 9 bases from V and 0 bases from J, leaving 10 bases between. Here the CDR3 reads CASGGGSTDTQYF. DNA for the CDR3: TGTGCCAGTGGTGGAGGGAGCACAGATACGCAGTATTTT.

V usage is TRBV12-3 or TRBV12-4 and J usage is TRBJ2-6, with 8 bases matching TRBD2. V was pared by 5 bases and J by 0 bases, with 12 bases of the junction left unmatched. The CDR3 contains 19 residues. The CDR3 region is CASSPFGRGMGSGANVLTF. In nucleotides, the CDR3 is TGTGCCAGCAGTCCTTTCGGGAGGGGAATGGGCTCTGGGGCCAACGTCCTGACTTTC.

This chain joins TRBV7-3 and TRBJ2-5, with 11 bases that match TRBD1. The trim removed 1 base at V and 3 bases at J, leaving 7 bases unmatched. Germline V CDR1 and CDR2: SGHTA, FQGTGA. The length of the CDR3 is 17 residues. The CDR3 loop reads CASSLRPRDRGEETQYF. The CDR3 DNA reads TGTGCCAGCAGCTTAAGGCCCAGGGACAGGGGGGAAGAGACCCAGTACTTC.

V gene TRBV20-1 combines with J gene TRBJ2-1, with 13 bases that match TRBD2. The CDR3 is 15 amino acids. The V gene's germline CDR1 is DFQATT and CDR2 SNEGSKA (reference sequence). The J segment lost 7 bases and the V segment lost 3 bases, leaving 6 bases of the junction unmatched. CDR3 nucleotides: TGCAGTGCTAGTGGACTAGCGGGAGTATGGAATGAGCAGTTCTTC. This gives the protein CSASGLAGVWNEQFF.

About this clonotype itself: Sequence at one end of the junction differs from germline and may be a read error. The V gene is TRBV12-3 or TRBV12-4, the J gene TRBJ1-2, with D tentatively TRBD1 (5 bases). CDR3 length: 13 amino acids. The CDR3 region has the DNA TGTCCCAGCAGTCGGGACTCCTGGGGAGGCTACACCTTC. It translates to CPSSRDSWGGYTF.

This clonotype was recorded once. The chain is built from TRBV20-1 and TRBJ2-6, with D unresolved. Germline values: CDR1 DFQATT, CDR2 SNEGSKA (reference sequence). The CDR3 runs 14 residues. The V end was cut by 2 bases, the J end by 0 bases, with 5 bases between. The CDR3 nucleotides are TGCAGTGCTAGACGGAGCTCTGGGGCCAACGTCCTGACTTTC. This codes for CSARRSSGANVLTF.

Details on this clonotype: This could be a read error, since a much larger clone is one nucleotide away. This rearrangement joins TRBV4-1 to TRBJ2-7; possible D gene TRBD2, 6 bases. CDR3 length: 13 amino acids. The germline gives CDR1 MGHRA, CDR2 YSYEKL. CDR3 DNA sequence: TGCGCCAGCAGCCCCGGGGGTTCCTGCGAGCAGTACTTC. This translates into CASSPGGSCEQYF.

The table lists this clonotype with a few counts. The chain has TRBV12-3 or TRBV12-4 and TRBJ1-5; D unclear. This CDR3 is built from 13 residues. V lost 3 bases, J lost 7 bases, and 10 bases lay in between. CDR3 in amino acids: CASSFGLGQPQHF. As DNA, the CDR3 is TGTGCCAGCAGTTTTGGTCTCGGACAGCCCCAGCATTTT.

This chain uses TRBV2 with TRBJ2-5; 8 bases map to TRBD2. This CDR3 spans 17 amino acids. With 3 bases clipped from V and 4 bases from J, the junction kept 13 bases outside the gene matches. The germline V gene encodes CDR1 SNHLY and CDR2 FYNNEI. The CDR3 loop reads CASSDRLSGSAPETQYF. Written as DNA, the CDR3 is TGTGCCAGCAGTGACCGATTGAGCGGGAGCGCCCCAGAGACCCAGTACTTC.

The chain has TRBV29-1 and TRBJ2-1, with 10 bases aligning to TRBD2. CDR3 length: 12 residues. Trimming at V came to 8 bases and at J to 5 bases, leaving 3 bases not matched to a gene. Germline V gives CDR1 SQVTM, CDR2 ANQGSEA. CDR3 residues: CSSSGGNNEQFF. The CDR3 nucleotides are TGCAGCTCTAGCGGGGGTAACAATGAGCAGTTCTTC.

As DNA, the CDR3 is TGCGCCAGCAGACCGGGAGCCTCTTACGAGCAGTACTTC. The encoded protein is CASRPGASYEQYF. The chain joins TRBV5-1 to TRBJ2-5; TRBD2 might be the D (6 bases). The last part of the DNA fits TRBJ2-7 better; the J call may be wrong. The germline V gene encodes CDR1 SGHRS and CDR2 YFSETQ. The CDR3 runs 13 residues.

The chain carries TRBV20-1 and TRBJ2-1; 9 nucleotides match TRBD1. Germline V CDR1 and CDR2: DFQATT, SNEGSKA (reference sequence). There are 15 residues in the CDR3. Trimming took 6 bases from V and 2 from J; bases not matched to a gene: 8. The CDR3 DNA follows: TGCAGTGCCTCACCGGGACAGGGTCCCTACAATGAGCAGTTCTTC. Protein product: CSASPGQGPYNEQFF.

This sequence joins TRBV12-5 and TRBJ2-7; D is perhaps TRBD1 or TRBD2 (6 bases each). Germline CDR1 reads LGHNT; CDR2 reads FRNRAP. V lost 5 bases and J 2 bases, leaving 16 bases between the germline ends. The CDR3 length is 15 residues. CDR3 protein: CASGPTPGAAYEQYF. The CDR3 DNA reads as TGTGCTAGTGGTCCAACCCCGGGGGCTGCCTACGAGCAGTACTTC.

The sample holds many counts of this clonotype. The chain carries TRBV7-9 and TRBJ2-7; 10 nucleotides match TRBD2. Trimming cost V 5 bases and J 1 base; bases outside gene matches: 5. This CDR3 contains 15 residues. Germline loops: CDR1 SEHNR, CDR2 FQNEAQ (reference sequence). DNA of the CDR3: TGTGCCAGCAGCCTCGAAGCGGGGGGGTCCTACGAGCAGTACTTC. It specifies CASSLEAGGSYEQYF.

The V gene is TRBV12-3 or TRBV12-4, the J gene TRBJ2-1; TRBD2 agrees at 9 bases. V was clipped by 5 bases and J by 6 bases; unmatched bases: 17. This CDR3 contains 18 residues. For the CDR3, the DNA is TGTGCCAGCAGTCGGGCCAGCGGGGGGCCACTCGGCCCCAATGAGCAGTTCTTC. It is translated as CASSRASGGPLGPNEQFF.

This chain connects TRBV4-2 to TRBJ2-4; D is uncertain. Germline V lookup: CDR1 LGHNA, CDR2 YNFKEQ. Trimming stripped 5 bases from V and 9 bases from J, with 20 bases between. The CDR3 runs 15 residues. CDR3: CASSASELVVGIQYF. As DNA, the CDR3 is TGTGCCAGCAGCGCCAGCGAACTGGTCGTGGGCATTCAGTACTTC.